Included here is one TCR beta chain sequence, with context. Its antigen is not identified. Sequencing was performed with immunoSEQ multiplex PCR; in TCRdb, only in-frame clones are kept and a portion is missing. This table holds approximately 350,000 clones, 87% found once. Treatment specified: roughly 19 received Ad26.COV2.S at low or high dose, single or two shots; several received placebo; per-sample allocation not given. On day 63 after the first injection, vaccine and placebo recipients gave samples. An adult donor aged 18-55 years was enrolled in Boston. Vaccination employed an Ad26 vector expressing the Wuhan-strain SARS-CoV-2 spike. These data belong to a study of Ad26.COV2.S vaccination and SARS-CoV-2 variants. The CDR3 covers 14 residues. CDR1 is LNHDA and CDR2 is SQIVND in the germline V gene (reference sequence). The V end lost 5 bases, the J end lost 0 bases, and 8 bases lay between the germline ends.

Study results and limitations: Comparability of non-spike TCR breadth was observed across vaccine and placebo recipients.

The chain links TRBV19 to TRBJ1-5, with D hard to call. The sequencing used peripheral blood, collected in a trial of Ad26.COV2.S vaccine versus placebo. The TCR was taken from a person aged 18 to 59 who received the Ad26.COV2.S COVID-19 vaccine or a placebo. In DNA form, the CDR3 reads TGTGCCAGTAGTCTCGCCCCTAGCAATCAGCCCCAGCATTTT. It is translated as CASSLAPSNQPQHF.